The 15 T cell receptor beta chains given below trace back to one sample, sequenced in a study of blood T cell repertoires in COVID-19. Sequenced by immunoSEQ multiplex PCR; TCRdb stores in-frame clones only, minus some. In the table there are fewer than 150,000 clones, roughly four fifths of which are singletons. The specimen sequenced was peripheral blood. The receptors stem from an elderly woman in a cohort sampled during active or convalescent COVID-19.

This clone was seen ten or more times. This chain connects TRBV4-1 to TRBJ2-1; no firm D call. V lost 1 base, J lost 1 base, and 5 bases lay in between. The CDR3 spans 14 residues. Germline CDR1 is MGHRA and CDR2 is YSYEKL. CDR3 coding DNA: TGCGCCAGCAGCCAAGTCGGGTCCTACAATGAGCAGTTCTTC. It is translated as CASSQVGSYNEQFF.

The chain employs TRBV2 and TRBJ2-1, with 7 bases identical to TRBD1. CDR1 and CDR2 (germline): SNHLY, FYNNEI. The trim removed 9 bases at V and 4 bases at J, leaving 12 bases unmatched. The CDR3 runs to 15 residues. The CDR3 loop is CASSTGTAVYNEQFF. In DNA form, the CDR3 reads TGTGCCAGTTCAACCGGGACAGCGGTTTACAATGAGCAGTTCTTC.

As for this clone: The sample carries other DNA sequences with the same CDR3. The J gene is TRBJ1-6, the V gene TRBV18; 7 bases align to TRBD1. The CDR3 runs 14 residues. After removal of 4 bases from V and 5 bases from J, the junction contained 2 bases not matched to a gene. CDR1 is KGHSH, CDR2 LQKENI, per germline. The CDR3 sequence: CASSRDRDNSPLHF. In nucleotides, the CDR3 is TGTGCCAGCTCACGCGACAGGGATAATTCACCCCTCCACTTT.

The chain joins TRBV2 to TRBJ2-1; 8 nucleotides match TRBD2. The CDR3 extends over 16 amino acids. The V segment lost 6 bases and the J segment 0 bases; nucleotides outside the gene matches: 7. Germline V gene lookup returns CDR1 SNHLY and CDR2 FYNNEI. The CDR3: CASRSAGGSSYNEQFF. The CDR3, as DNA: TGTGCCAGCAGGTCGGCGGGGGGCAGCTCCTACAATGAGCAGTTCTTC. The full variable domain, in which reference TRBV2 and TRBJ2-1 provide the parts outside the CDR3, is EPEVTQTPSHQVTQMGQEVILRCVPISNHLYFYWYRQILGQKVEFLVSFYNNEISEKSEIFDDQFSVERPDGSNFTLKIRSTKLEDSAMYFCASRSAGGSSYNEQFFGPGTRLTVL.

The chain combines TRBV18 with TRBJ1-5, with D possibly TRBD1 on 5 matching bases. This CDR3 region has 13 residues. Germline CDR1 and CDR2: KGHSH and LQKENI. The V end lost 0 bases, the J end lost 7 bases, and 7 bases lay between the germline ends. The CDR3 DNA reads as TGTGCCAGCTCACCACCAGCAGGGCAGCCCCAGCATTTT. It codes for CASSPPAGQPQHF. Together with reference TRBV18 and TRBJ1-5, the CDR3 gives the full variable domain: NAGVMQNPRHLVRRRGQEARLRCSPMKGHSHVYWYRQLPEEGLKFMVYLQKENIIDESGMPKERFSAEFPKEGPSILRIQQVVRGDSAAYFCASSPPAGQPQHFGDGTRLSIL.

The CDR3 bases are TGTGCCAGCAGCCAAGATCCGCGGGACGAGCAGTACTTC. It encodes CASSQDPRDEQYF. The chain joins TRBV3-1 (or the pseudogene TRBV3-2) to TRBJ2-7, with D tentatively TRBD2 (5 bases). The V end was cut by 0 bases, the J end by 5 bases, with 8 bases between. Germline CDR1 and CDR2: LGHDT and YNNKEL (reference sequence). CDR3 size: 13 residues.

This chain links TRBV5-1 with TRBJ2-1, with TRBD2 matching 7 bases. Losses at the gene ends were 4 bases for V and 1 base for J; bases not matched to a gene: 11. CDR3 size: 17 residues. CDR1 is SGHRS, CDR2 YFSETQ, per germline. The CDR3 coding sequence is TGCGCCAGCAGCGGTGGTGTCTGGGGACTATCCTACAATGAGCAGTTCTTC. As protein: CASSGGVWGLSYNEQFF.

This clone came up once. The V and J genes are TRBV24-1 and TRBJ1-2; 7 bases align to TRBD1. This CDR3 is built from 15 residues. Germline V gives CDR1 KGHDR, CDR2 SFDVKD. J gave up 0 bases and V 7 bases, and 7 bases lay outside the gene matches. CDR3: CATSFRQGANYGYTF. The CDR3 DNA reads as TGTGCCACCAGCTTCAGACAGGGCGCTAACTATGGCTACACCTTC.

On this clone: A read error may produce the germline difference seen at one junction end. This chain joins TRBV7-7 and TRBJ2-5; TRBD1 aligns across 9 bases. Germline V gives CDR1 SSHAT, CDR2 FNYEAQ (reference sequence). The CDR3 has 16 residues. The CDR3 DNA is TGTGCTAGCAGCCGCGGGACAGGGATGGGGCAAGAGACCCAGTACTTC. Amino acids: CASSRGTGMGQETQYF. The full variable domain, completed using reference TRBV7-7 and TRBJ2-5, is GAGVSQSPRYKVTKRGQDVTLRCDPISSHATLYWYQQALGQGPEFLTYFNYEAQPDKSGLPSDRFSAERPEGSISTLTIQRTEQRDSAMYRCASSRGTGMGQETQYFGPGTRLLVL.

The CDR3 loop is CASSTSRGLGEKLFF. The CDR3 DNA follows: TGTGCCAGCTCAACAAGCAGGGGGCTGGGTGAAAAACTGTTTTTT. This rearrangement joins TRBV18 to TRBJ1-4; 8 bases align to TRBD1. The V gene's germline CDR1 is KGHSH and CDR2 LQKENI. V lost 5 bases to trimming and J lost 7 bases; unmatched junction nucleotides: 9. This CDR3 has 15 amino acids.

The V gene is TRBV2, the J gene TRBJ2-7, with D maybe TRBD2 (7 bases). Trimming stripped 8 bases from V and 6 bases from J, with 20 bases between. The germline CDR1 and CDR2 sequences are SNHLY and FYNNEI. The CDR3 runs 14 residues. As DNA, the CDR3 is TGTGCCAGCCTTGGGGGGGGGCCCTCCGGCGAGCAGTACGTC. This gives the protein CASLGGGPSGEQYV.

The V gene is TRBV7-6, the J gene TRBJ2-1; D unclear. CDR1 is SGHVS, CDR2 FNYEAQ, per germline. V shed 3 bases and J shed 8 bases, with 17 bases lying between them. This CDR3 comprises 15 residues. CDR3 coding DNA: TGTGCCAGCAGCTTGACGAGGAACTCCTGGCATGAGCAGTTCTTC. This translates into CASSLTRNSWHEQFF.

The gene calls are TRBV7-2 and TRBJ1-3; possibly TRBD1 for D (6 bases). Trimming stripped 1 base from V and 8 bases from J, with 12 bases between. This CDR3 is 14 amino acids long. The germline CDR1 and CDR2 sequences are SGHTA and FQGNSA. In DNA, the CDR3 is TGTGCCAGCAGCTTAGGGGTGACAGGCCACACCATATATTTT. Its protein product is CASSLGVTGHTIYF.

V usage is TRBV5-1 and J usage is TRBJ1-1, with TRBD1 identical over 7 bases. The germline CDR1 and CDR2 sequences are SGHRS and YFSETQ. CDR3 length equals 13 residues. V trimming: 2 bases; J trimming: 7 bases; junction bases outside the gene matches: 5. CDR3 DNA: TGCGCCAGCAGCTTAGGGGGCTCTAGTGAAGCTTTCTTT. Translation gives CASSLGGSSEAFF.

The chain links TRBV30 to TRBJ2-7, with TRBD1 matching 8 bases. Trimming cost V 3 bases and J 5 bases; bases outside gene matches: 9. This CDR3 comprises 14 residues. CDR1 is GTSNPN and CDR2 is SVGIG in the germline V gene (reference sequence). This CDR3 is CAWSYGQGAHEQYF. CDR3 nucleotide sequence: TGTGCCTGGAGCTATGGGCAGGGGGCTCACGAGCAGTACTTC.